This TCR gamma chain originates from a study of Vδ1+ human thymocytes. In regard to this clone: No antigen is known for it. The junction differs from germline at one of its ends, possibly a read error.

The sorted cells were CD3+ Vdelta1+ Vdelta2- thymocytes from alphabeta-depleted thymus. RNA was extracted from the cells and then reverse transcribed. CDR3 amplicons came from multiplex PCR with pooled V-gene forward and constant-region reverse primers. TCRdb fed the multiplex PCR reads into CATT to redo clone calling. This table holds 25,000 to 30,000 gamma-chain clones, roughly 20% found once. Germline loops: CDR1 GITISATS, CDR2 ISYDGTV (reference sequence). CDR3 length equals 18 residues. Study conclusions and caveats: Bulk repertoire data may be misinterpreted because of unexpected Vdelta2 sequences. Thymic TRG and TRD repertoires appeared highly polyclonal, with Gaussian CDR3 length distributions. TRD repertoires were essentially private, unlike widely shared TRG clonotypes. Around a fifth of thymic delta-chain sequences were Vdelta2, with few Vdelta3, unlike blood Vdelta1+ controls.

The specimen sequenced was Vdelta1+ gamma-delta thymocytes from the thymus. The sample's subset: FACS-sorted CD3+ TCRalphabeta- TCRVdelta1+ TCRVdelta2- thymocytes. The chain couples TRGV9 to TRGJP. The source of this sequence is a boy in the first two years of life who had congenital heart surgery. The CDR3 nucleotides read TGTGCCGTGTGGAAGTTTAAGAGGCAAGAGTTGGGCAAAAAAATCAAGGTATTT. Translation gives CAVWKFKRQELGKKIKVF.